The T cell receptor (beta chain) under discussion was sequenced for a study of identifying expanded T cells in peripheral blood. Concerning this clone: Its target is not known.

Notes on the study in general: Variance in clone template counts between roughly 2-week samples significantly increased with total template count across all healthy donors. Differentially abundant clones: around 1.2 between replicates, about 15 at around 15 days, 19 to 20 at four.

The protocol was immunoSEQ multiplex PCR, while the TCRdb copy is restricted to in-frame clones and leaves out a portion. Of approximately 100,000 clones listed, around 89% are singletons. Healthy donors had no documented immune events, such as infections, while sampled. The CDR3 length is 16 residues. In germline, CDR1 is MGHRA, CDR2 YSYEKL. Trimming pared 1 base from V and 0 bases from J, leaving 12 bases between. The material sequenced was blood. The sequence came from a person aged 18 to 70 in good health. The V gene is TRBV4-1, the J gene TRBJ1-2; a weak D match, TRBD1 (6 bases). CDR3 DNA: TGCGCCAGCAGCCAAGGCCGACAGGTACCTAACTATGGCTACACCTTC. Translation: CASSQGRQVPNYGYTF.